The 16 T cell receptor beta chains listed next were all sequenced from one sample in a study of T cell responses to AZD1222 COVID-19 vaccine. This table comes from immunoSEQ multiplex PCR, and its TCRdb copy is limited to in-frame clones, with some not included. The sample has 150,000 to 200,000 clones; 90% are singletons. The sequenced sample was peripheral blood, obtained on day 0 of AZD1222 vaccination. Receptor source: an adult in good health.

V usage is TRBV19 and J usage is TRBJ1-6; 7 nucleotides align to TRBD1. The length of the CDR3 is 14 residues. V lost 7 bases and J lost 10; bases outside the gene matches: 10. The germline CDR1 and CDR2 sequences are LNHDA and SQIVND (reference sequence). The CDR3 protein is CASTQTGAGSPLHF. The CDR3, as DNA: TGTGCCAGTACCCAAACAGGGGCCGGATCACCCCTCCACTTT.

This clone was detected only once. The chain combines TRBV28 with TRBJ1-1; 7 bases match TRBD1. This CDR3 region has 15 residues. V shed 4 bases, J shed 4 bases, and the junction held 9 bases outside the gene matches. CDR1 and CDR2 (germline): MDHEN, SYDVKM. CDR3 sequence reads: CASSSAGAGGTEAFF. DNA of the CDR3: TGTGCCAGCAGTTCCGCCGGGGCAGGGGGCACTGAAGCTTTCTTT.

V is TRBV5-1 and J is TRBJ1-2, with no clear D. The V and J ends lost 0 bases and 2 bases respectively, with 11 bases between them. CDR1 and CDR2 (germline): SGHRS, YFSETQ. The length of the CDR3 is 15 residues. The DNA for the CDR3 is TGCGCCAGCAGCTTGGAAAAGGGTTTAAACTATGGCTACACCTTC. Its translation: CASSLEKGLNYGYTF.

The chain has TRBV5-4 and TRBJ1-2, with TRBD1 as a possible D gene (5 bases). From germline, CDR1 is SGHNT and CDR2 YYREEE (reference sequence). The CDR3 is made up of 15 amino acids. V was cut by 4 bases and J by 4 bases, with 17 bases left in between. This CDR3 reads CASSGDQGAPYGYTF. Written as DNA, the CDR3 is TGTGCCAGCAGCGGGGATCAGGGCGCTCCCTATGGCTACACCTTC.

This chain connects TRBV12-3 or TRBV12-4 to TRBJ1-2; possible D gene TRBD1, 5 bases. The CDR3 is made up of 12 amino acids. V lost 1 base to trimming and J lost 8 bases, with 8 bases between them. This chain's CDR3 is CASSLGGVGYTF. The CDR3, as DNA: TGTGCCAGCAGTTTAGGGGGGGTAGGCTACACCTTC.

The rearrangement links TRBV30 to TRBJ2-1; D is unresolved. CDR3 length equals 13 residues. CDR1 and CDR2 from the germline V gene are GTSNPN and SVGIG (reference sequence). V shed 4 bases and J shed 7 bases, with 14 bases lying between them. CDR3: CAWNWQWGNEQFF. The CDR3 nucleotides are TGTGCCTGGAACTGGCAATGGGGAAATGAGCAGTTCTTC.

The chain is built from TRBV5-1 and TRBJ1-4; D is unresolved. Germline V gene sequence: CDR1 SGHRS, CDR2 YFSETQ. The CDR3 sequence is 18 residues long. Deletions cut 0 bases from V and 4 bases from J, with 19 bases between. CDR3 DNA: TGCGCCAGCAGCTTGGGTCCGTCCCAGTTTTTTAGTAATGAAAAACTGTTTTTT. This gives the protein CASSLGPSQFFSNEKLFF.

The V and J genes are TRBV30 and TRBJ1-5, with TRBD1 as a possible D gene (5 bases). Germline loops: CDR1 GTSNPN, CDR2 SVGIG (reference sequence). Trimming removed 1 base at V and 3 bases at J, with 7 bases between. The CDR3 runs 13 residues. The CDR3 DNA is TGTGCCTGGAGTGCGGGGGACAATCAGCCCCAGCATTTT. Translated: CAWSAGDNQPQHF.

The rearrangement links TRBV30 to TRBJ1-6; D is uncertain. This CDR3 has 14 residues. Trimming took 4 bases from V and 2 from J, leaving 9 bases between them. The germline CDR1 and CDR2 sequences are GTSNPN and SVGIG (reference sequence). The CDR3 is CAWKTYTYNSPLHF. CDR3 DNA sequence: TGTGCCTGGAAGACCTACACCTATAATTCACCCCTCCACTTT.

The chain combines TRBV10-2 with TRBJ2-2, with unresolved D. Trimming took 8 bases from V and 2 from J, leaving 9 bases between them. CDR1 is WSHSY and CDR2 is SAAADI in the germline V gene. The CDR3 is 13 amino acids. DNA for the CDR3: TGCGCCAGCTTCGGCCGCAACACCGGGGAGCTGTTTTTT. Amino acid sequence: CASFGRNTGELFF.

The chain has TRBV5-4 and TRBJ2-7; the match to TRBD1 covers 10 bases. Trimming at V came to 4 bases and at J to 4 bases, leaving 14 bases not matched to a gene. This CDR3 is 17 amino acids long. The germline V gene has CDR1 SGHNT and CDR2 YYREEE (reference sequence). CDR3 nucleotide sequence: TGTGCCAGCAGCCCAGGGACAGGGGATCCCCTTTTATACGAGCAGTACTTC. Translating gives CASSPGTGDPLLYEQYF. Full variable domain (outside the CDR3, taken from reference TRBV5-4 and TRBJ2-7): ETGVTQSPTHLIKTRGQQVTLRCSSQSGHNTVSWYQQALGQGPQFIFQYYREEENGRGNFPPRFSGLQFPNYSSELNVNALELDDSALYLCASSPGTGDPLLYEQYFGPGTRLTVT.

V gene TRBV2 combines with J gene TRBJ1-4; TRBD1 agrees at 7 bases. CDR3 length: 14 residues. V trimming: 2 bases; J trimming: 8 bases; junction bases outside the gene matches: 5. The V gene's germline CDR1 is SNHLY and CDR2 FYNNEI. Here the CDR3 DNA reads TGTGCCAGCAGTGAACAGGGGGTGAGCGAAAAACTGTTTTTT. Encoded protein: CASSEQGVSEKLFF.

In nucleotides, the CDR3 is TGTGCCAGCAGCTTCAATCCGGTGGGAAGCAATCAGCCCCAGCATTTT. Translated: CASSFNPVGSNQPQHF. The V gene is TRBV7-2, the J gene TRBJ1-5; D is uncertain. Germline CDR1 and CDR2: SGHTA and FQGNSA. Deletions cut 3 bases from V and 1 base from J, with 13 bases between. The CDR3 spans 16 residues.

The rearrangement links TRBV12-5 to TRBJ2-1, with 8 bases matching TRBD2. Germline V CDR1 and CDR2: LGHNT, FRNRAP. Trimming took 6 bases from V and 10 from J; bases not matched to a gene: 20. The CDR3 runs 17 residues. This CDR3 is CASGPAGAGVTPREQFF. DNA of the CDR3: TGTGCTAGTGGCCCCGCGGGAGCGGGAGTGACCCCTCGCGAGCAGTTCTTC.

The rearrangement links TRBV6-2 or TRBV6-3 to TRBJ2-7, with 12 bases identical to TRBD2. Germline CDR1 MNHEY, CDR2 SVGEGT. This CDR3 contains 16 residues. J gave up 0 bases and V 4 bases, and 4 bases lay outside the gene matches. CDR3 coding DNA: TGTGCCAGCAGTTTCAGGGGACTAGCGGGCTCCTACGAGCAGTACTTC. Its translation is CASSFRGLAGSYEQYF.

The chain joins TRBV9 to TRBJ2-1; TRBD2 matches at 10 bases. Germline trimming cut 2 bases from V and 4 bases from J; bases unmatched to any gene: 3. Germline lookup yields CDR1 SGDLS and CDR2 YYNGEE. This CDR3 contains 15 residues. The CDR3 nucleotides are TGTGCCAGCAGCGTTACTAGCGGGATATACAATGAGCAGTTCTTC. This sequence encodes CASSVTSGIYNEQFF.